Below are 23 T cell receptor beta chains sequenced from a single sample in a study of T cells after yellow fever vaccination. In TCRdb, the 5' RACE reads were re-called with MiXCR into one record per CDR3 protein. Of 450,000 to 650,000 distinct CDR3 sequences listed, less than 25% are singletons. The sample here was PBMCs, taken roughly 20 days after the first yellow fever vaccination. The receptors stem from a man between 18 and 35 years old who received the YFV17D yellow fever vaccine.

This chain joins TRBV6-1 and TRBJ2-7, with TRBD1 matching over 7 bases. Trimming cost V 5 bases and J 0 bases; bases outside gene matches: 7. From germline, CDR1 is MNHNS and CDR2 SASEGT. The CDR3 totals 15 residues. The CDR3 is CASSRNRQGSYEQYV. Here the CDR3 DNA reads TGTGCCAGCAGTCGTAATCGACAGGGCTCCTACGAGCAGTACGTC.

This clonotype was counted between two and nine times. The rearrangement uses TRBV9 and TRBJ1-6; tentatively, D is TRBD1 (6 bases). Germline CDR1 SGDLS, CDR2 YYNGEE. The CDR3 is made up of 15 amino acids. Trimming removed 4 bases from V and 7 bases from J, with 15 bases in between. CDR3 region: CASSPRDTWNSPLHF. Here the CDR3 DNA reads TGTGCCAGCAGCCCAAGGGACACTTGGAATTCACCCCTCCACTTT.

The chain uses TRBV5-1 and TRBJ1-1; no firm D call. V shed 4 bases and J shed 4 bases, with 14 bases lying between them. Looked up from germline, CDR1 is SGHRS and CDR2 is YFSETQ. The CDR3 covers 14 residues. For the CDR3, the DNA is TGCGCCAGCAGCACGGGTGTTTACGGCACTGAAGCTTTCTTT. Its translation is CASSTGVYGTEAFF.

The genes are TRBV4-2 and TRBJ1-6; D perhaps matches TRBD1 (5 bases). V was cut by 1 base and J by 7 bases, with 17 bases left in between. Per the germline V gene, CDR1 is LGHNA and CDR2 is YNFKEQ. The CDR3 has 17 residues. The CDR3 is CASSQGLGEGANSPLHF. The CDR3 DNA reads as TGTGCCAGCAGCCAAGGACTGGGGGAGGGTGCCAATTCACCCCTCCACTTT.

This clonotype showed up just a few times. The J gene is TRBJ2-5, the V gene TRBV7-9; perhaps TRBD2 as D (6 bases). Trimming pared 7 bases from V and 4 bases from J, leaving 22 bases between. CDR3 length: 16 residues. Per germline, CDR1 SEHNR and CDR2 FQNEAQ (reference sequence). CDR3 sequence: CASTLPPGLGVETQYF. The CDR3 bases are TGTGCCAGCACCCTACCACCGGGACTGGGGGTAGAGACCCAGTACTTC. Full variable domain (missing parts from reference TRBV7-9 and TRBJ2-5): DTGVSQNPRHKITKRGQNVTFRCDPISEHNRLYWYRQTLGQGPEFLTYFQNEAQLEKSRLLSDRFSAERPKGSFSTLEIQRTEQGDSAMYLCASTLPPGLGVETQYFGPGTRLLVL.

The sample holds a few counts of this clonotype. The chain carries TRBV4-2 and TRBJ2-3; D is possibly TRBD1 (7 bases). V was trimmed by 0 bases and J by 4 bases, leaving 11 bases between them. Germline V gene lookup returns CDR1 LGHNA and CDR2 YNFKEQ. The CDR3 runs 15 residues. The CDR3 coding sequence is TGTGCCAGCAGCCAAGACAGGGGGGCTCCAGATACGCAGTATTTT. This sequence encodes CASSQDRGAPDTQYF.

The genes are TRBV25-1 and TRBJ1-1, with unresolved D. CDR1 and CDR2 from the germline V gene are MGHDK and SYGVNS. The CDR3 extends over 13 amino acids. V was cut by 3 bases and J by 3 bases, with 8 bases left in between. The DNA for the CDR3 is TGTGCCAGCAGTGACGGGGAGGACACTGAAGCTTTCTTT. This encodes CASSDGEDTEAFF.

The CDR3 here is CASSRPRAGLDHEQFF. As DNA, the CDR3 is TGCGCCAGCAGCCGCCCGCGGGCGGGGCTTGATCATGAGCAGTTCTTC. This chain links TRBV4-3 with TRBJ2-1, with a tentative D call TRBD2 (6 bases). The CDR3 has 16 residues. Between the trimmed V and J ends, which lost 4 bases and 8 bases, there was a span of 21 bases. Germline V CDR1 and CDR2: LGHNA, YSLEER.

The chain has TRBV2 and TRBJ1-5; TRBD1 might be the D (6 bases). Looked up from germline, CDR1 is SNHLY and CDR2 is FYNNEI. The CDR3 runs 13 residues. The V end lost 8 bases, the J end lost 7 bases, and 15 bases lay between the germline ends. CDR3 nucleotide sequence: TGTGCCAGCGAGGAGGGGGGAGAACAGCCCCAGCATTTT. This encodes CASEEGGEQPQHF.

V and J are TRBV19 and TRBJ1-3, with D hard to call. V was cut by 10 bases and J by 0 bases, with 16 bases left in between. This CDR3 spans 15 amino acids. Germline-derived CDR1 and CDR2 are LNHDA and SQIVND (reference sequence). The CDR3 sequence is CATGGRPISGNTIYF. CDR3 coding DNA: TGTGCCACCGGAGGGCGGCCGATCTCTGGAAACACCATATATTTT.

The chain is built from TRBV6-5 and TRBJ1-1, with a tentative D call TRBD1 (6 bases). The CDR3 consists of 14 residues. V was cut by 4 bases and J by 3 bases, with 12 bases left in between. The V gene's germline CDR1 is MNHEY and CDR2 SVGAGI. DNA for the CDR3: TGTGCCAGCAGTTTACAGGGAGGTTACACTGAAGCTTTCTTT. This encodes CASSLQGGYTEAFF.

This clonotype came up once. CDR3 in amino acids: CASSFPPGRGTGELFF. The CDR3 nucleotides read TGTGCCAGCAGTTTCCCCCCGGGTAGGGGCACCGGGGAGCTGTTTTTT. The chain couples TRBV27 to TRBJ2-2; D is possibly TRBD1 (5 bases). The CDR3 is 16 residues long. V was trimmed by 3 bases and J by 4 bases, leaving 15 bases between them. Germline CDR1 is MNHEY and CDR2 is SMNVEV (reference sequence).

This clonotype was seen more than once but under ten times. The chain has TRBV20-1 and TRBJ2-5; 8 bases agree with TRBD1. J lost 4 bases, V lost 5 bases, and 3 bases had no gene match. CDR1 is DFQATT and CDR2 is SNEGSKA in the germline V gene (reference sequence). This CDR3 is built from 12 residues. This CDR3 is CSADRGRETQYF. CDR3 DNA sequence: TGCAGTGCTGACAGGGGAAGAGAGACCCAGTACTTC.

The chain recombines TRBV12-3 or TRBV12-4 with TRBJ2-5; D is uncertain. The CDR3 consists of 12 residues. V lost 3 bases to trimming and J lost 5 bases, with 7 bases between them. This CDR3 is CASSFDMETQYF. In DNA, the CDR3 is TGTGCCAGCAGTTTTGATATGGAGACCCAGTACTTC.

There are a few counts of this clonotype. This chain connects TRBV12-3 or TRBV12-4 to TRBJ1-6; D is unclear. CDR3 length: 13 residues. Between the trimmed V and J ends, which lost 5 bases and 8 bases, there was a span of 10 bases. The CDR3 here is CASSPGSYSPLHF. CDR3 in DNA: TGTGCCAGCAGTCCGGGGAGTTATTCACCCCTCCACTTT.

The V and J genes are TRBV10-3 and TRBJ2-1; D tentatively fits TRBD1 or TRBD2 (5 bases each). The germline V gene encodes CDR1 ENHRY and CDR2 SYGVKD. V was clipped by 2 bases and J by 1 base, with 15 bases between them. The CDR3 extends over 17 amino acids. The CDR3 is CAISETRDGSSYNEQFF. CDR3 bases: TGTGCCATCAGTGAGACCAGGGACGGCTCATCCTACAATGAGCAGTTCTTC.

The chain combines TRBV5-1 with TRBJ1-1, with 8 bases identical to TRBD1. This CDR3 spans 16 amino acids. The trim removed 0 bases at V and 5 bases at J, leaving 9 bases unmatched. Germline V gives CDR1 SGHRS, CDR2 YFSETQ. The CDR3 DNA reads as TGCGCCAGCAGCTTGGCCCCGACAGGGGAAGGGACTGAAGCTTTCTTT. This codes for CASSLAPTGEGTEAFF.

In its sample, this clonotype was seen a few times. The V and J genes are TRBV10-3 and TRBJ1-1; D not certain. This CDR3 spans 17 amino acids. The germline V gene encodes CDR1 ENHRY and CDR2 SYGVKD. Trimming took 0 bases from V and 8 from J, leaving 22 bases between them. CDR3 DNA: TGTGCCATCAGTGAGTCGCTTGCCTACTTTTCGGAGGGCGAAGCTTTCTTT. Protein sequence: CAISESLAYFSEGEAFF.

The chain is built from TRBV4-3 and TRBJ2-5; D not certain. V lost 3 bases and J 5 bases, leaving 13 bases between the germline ends. CDR1 and CDR2 from the germline V gene are LGHNA and YSLEER. The CDR3 has 14 residues. The CDR3 sequence: CASSHRGRGETQYF. In DNA form, the CDR3 reads TGCGCCAGCAGCCATCGAGGACGTGGGGAGACCCAGTACTTC.

The table lists this clonotype with a few counts. The chain joins TRBV7-2 to TRBJ1-6; D unresolved. The germline CDR1 and CDR2 sequences are SGHTA and FQGNSA. The CDR3 covers 14 residues. V lost 5 bases, J lost 13 bases, and 18 bases lay in between. The CDR3 region is CASSAGPAVLPLHF. CDR3 sequence (DNA): TGTGCCAGCAGCGCGGGCCCCGCAGTGTTGCCCCTCCACTTT.

This clonotype was picked up a small number of times. This chain joins TRBV4-3 and TRBJ2-7; no firm D call. CDR3 length equals 13 residues. The V gene's germline CDR1 is LGHNA and CDR2 YSLEER. V was pared by 1 base and J by 7 bases, with 11 bases between. The CDR3 protein is CASSQVWTSEQYF. The CDR3 region has the DNA TGCGCCAGCAGCCAAGTCTGGACGTCGGAGCAGTACTTC.

J is TRBJ2-3 and V is TRBV5-8, with 11 bases identical to TRBD2. V was pared by 2 bases and J by 1 base, with 6 bases of the junction left unmatched. The germline gives CDR1 SGHTS, CDR2 YDEGEE. CDR3 length equals 17 residues. The CDR3 DNA follows: TGTGCCAGCAGCTTAACTAGCGGGGGACGGGGCACAGATACGCAGTATTTT. Translating gives CASSLTSGGRGTDTQYF.

The chain combines TRBV7-9 with TRBJ1-2; a possible D gene is TRBD1 (5 bases). Germline values: CDR1 SEHNR, CDR2 FQNEAQ (reference sequence). V lost 5 bases to trimming and J lost 1 base, with 17 bases between them. The CDR3 loop spans 16 amino acids. CDR3 protein: CASSETSGEYNYGYTF. Here the CDR3 DNA reads TGTGCCAGCAGCGAGACCTCGGGGGAGTATAACTATGGCTACACCTTC.